This T cell receptor (beta chain) appears in the sequencing data of a study of OX40 agonist ivuxolimab in advanced cancers. The method was immunoSEQ multiplex PCR; TCRdb's version includes in-frame clones alone and lacks a portion of them. Of some 120,000 clones listed, around 90% are singletons. Germline V CDR1 and CDR2: MGHRA, YSYEKL. Trimming cost V 3 bases and J 6 bases; bases outside gene matches: 6. The CDR3 covers 14 residues. The sample was CD4+ or CD8+ T cells sorted from blood, taken in a trial of the OX40 agonist ivuxolimab. The rearrangement joins TRBV4-1 to TRBJ2-5; 8 nucleotides match TRBD2. The TCR comes from an adult with an advanced solid tumor such as melanoma, head and neck, liver or kidney cancer. The CDR3 nucleotides read TGCGCCAGCAGCCATGAAAGCGGGAGAAAGACCCAGTACTTC. Translated: CASSHESGRKTQYF.